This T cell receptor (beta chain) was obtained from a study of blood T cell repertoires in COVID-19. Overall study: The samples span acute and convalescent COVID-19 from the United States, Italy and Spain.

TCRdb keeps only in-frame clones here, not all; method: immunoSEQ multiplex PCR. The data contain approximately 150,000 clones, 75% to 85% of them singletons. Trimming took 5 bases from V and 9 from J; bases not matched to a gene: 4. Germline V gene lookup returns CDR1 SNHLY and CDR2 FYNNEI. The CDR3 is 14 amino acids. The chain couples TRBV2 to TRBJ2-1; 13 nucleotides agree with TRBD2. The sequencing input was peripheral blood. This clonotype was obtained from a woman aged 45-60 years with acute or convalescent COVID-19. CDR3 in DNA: TGTGCCAGCAGTCCGGGACTAGCGGGGAGTGAGCAGTTCTTC. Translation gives CASSPGLAGSEQFF.